This TCR beta chain was sequenced for a study of cytomegalovirus exposure and HLA in healthy donors. General observations from the study: Most TCRs appeared rarely, but some public TCRs recurred in many donors. The study recorded 160 or so TCR beta chains that were cytomegalovirus-associated.

CDR1 is MGHDK and CDR2 is SYGVNS in the germline V gene. This CDR3 is built from 15 residues. Trimming removed 4 bases at V and 5 bases at J, with 18 bases between. Data came from immunoSEQ multiplex PCR; TCRdb stores just in-frame clones and leaves some out. The data show about 110,000 clones, with about 85% seen just once and around 2.7% held by the top ten. Comment on this clone: Antigen unknown.

Donors were drawn from the 120-subject validation cohort, separate from the roughly 700-subject first cohort. The chain employs TRBV25-1 and TRBJ2-7; tentatively, D is TRBD2 (6 bases). The sequenced sample consisted of PBMCs. This clonotype was obtained from a woman aged 18-35 years in good health and CMV-seronegative. The chain's CDR3 is CASSGSGEFNHEQYF. The CDR3 DNA reads as TGTGCCAGCAGTGGCTCGGGGGAATTCAACCACGAGCAGTACTTC.